The 30 T cell receptor beta chains below all came from one sample that was sequenced in a study of shared clonotypes between healthy human individuals. Assay used: immunoSEQ multiplex PCR; TCRdb lists only in-frame clones, some missing. Among some 2.1 million clones listed, about 95% were seen once. Naive CD8 isolation took CD45RO-negative cells positively selected for CCR7 and excluded terminally differentiated effector memory CD45RA+ cells. Source material: naive CD8+ T cells sorted from blood. The receptors shown here come from a man aged 18 to 30 in good health.

The rearrangement uses TRBV30 and TRBJ2-7; 10 positions match TRBD2. With V trimmed by 4 bases and J by 0 bases, 12 bases remained unmatched. This CDR3 has 17 residues. Germline V gene sequence: CDR1 GTSNPN, CDR2 SVGIG (reference sequence). The CDR3 coding sequence is TGTGCCTGGACTGAGGCTAGCGGGGGTCCTATCTCCTACGAGCAGTACTTC. Its translation: CAWTEASGGPISYEQYF. Full variable domain (remainder filled in from reference TRBV30 and TRBJ2-7): SQTIHQWPATLVQPVGSPLSLECTVEGTSNPNLYWYRQAAGRGLQLLFYSVGIGQISSEVPQNLSASRPQDRQFILSSKKLLLSDSGFYLCAWTEASGGPISYEQYFGPGTRLTVT.

The chain's CDR3 is CASSPVTGRDEQYF. CDR3 sequence (DNA): TGTGCCAGCAGCCCGGTGACAGGAAGAGACGAGCAGTACTTC. J is TRBJ2-7 and V is TRBV5-6; D perhaps matches TRBD1 (6 bases). Looked up from germline, CDR1 is SGHDT and CDR2 is YYEEEE. The CDR3 is made up of 14 amino acids. The V and J ends lost 4 bases and 5 bases respectively, with 16 bases between them.

This clone was detected only a few times. The CDR3 sequence is CASGTLEETQYF. The CDR3, as DNA: TGTGCCTCCGGGACACTCGAAGAGACCCAGTACTTC. The chain recombines TRBV30 with TRBJ2-5; D perhaps matches TRBD1 (6 bases). Trimming took off 7 bases at V and 3 bases at J, with 12 bases between the two ends. The CDR3 length is 12 residues. Germline assignment: CDR1 GTSNPN and CDR2 SVGIG (reference sequence).

The chain combines TRBV10-3 with TRBJ2-5; 7 bases match TRBD1. The closer fit of TRBJ2-7 to the DNA end suggests the J call may be wrong. Germline V gene lookup returns CDR1 ENHRY and CDR2 SYGVKD. This CDR3 is built from 15 residues. The CDR3 nucleotides are TGTGCCAGCAGCCCAGACAGGGAAGGCCCCTACGAGCAGTACTTC. This codes for CASSPDREGPYEQYF.

This chain connects TRBV5-6 to TRBJ2-5; TRBD1 might be the D (6 bases). Germline CDR1 is SGHDT and CDR2 is YYEEEE. This CDR3 has 14 amino acids. V shed 1 base and J shed 7 bases, with 14 bases lying between them. The CDR3 spells CASSLSGQVRTQYF. CDR3 nucleotide sequence: TGTGCCAGCAGCTTGTCGGGACAAGTAAGGACCCAGTACTTC.

V and J are TRBV4-3 and TRBJ2-5, with D perhaps matching TRBD2 (5 bases). CDR1 LGHNA and CDR2 YSLEER come from the germline V gene. This CDR3 spans 17 amino acids. V lost 1 base, J lost 0 bases, and 15 bases lay in between. The CDR3 protein is CASSQGLGGRYQETQYF. The CDR3 coding sequence is TGCGCCAGCAGCCAAGGGCTAGGTGGGAGATACCAAGAGACCCAGTACTTC.

This clone was detected once. The genes are TRBV27 and TRBJ2-7; possible D gene TRBD2, 6 bases. The CDR3 is 14 amino acids. The V gene lost 3 bases and the J gene lost 3 bases, with 12 bases spanning the gap. CDR1 is MNHEY, CDR2 SMNVEV, per germline (reference sequence). The CDR3 DNA sequence: TGTGCCAGCAGTTTCGGGACTGGTTACTACGAGCAGTACTTC. Its protein product is CASSFGTGYYEQYF.

The J gene is TRBJ1-5, the V gene TRBV12-5; D is undetermined. This CDR3 is 13 amino acids long. Trimming took off 4 bases at V and 6 bases at J, with 10 bases between the two ends. Germline CDR1 is LGHNT and CDR2 is FRNRAP. The CDR3 loop reads CASGSGEGQPQHF. As DNA, the CDR3 is TGTGCTAGTGGTTCCGGGGAGGGTCAGCCCCAGCATTTT.

The sample holds a few counts of this clone. Other DNA sequences in this specimen translate into the identical CDR3. The gene calls are TRBV6-6 and TRBJ2-7; D unresolved. Trimming pared 0 bases from V and 4 bases from J, leaving 7 bases between. The CDR3 contains 13 residues. Germline V CDR1 and CDR2: MNHNY, SVGAGI (reference sequence). Here the CDR3 reads CASSYSSPYEQYF. The CDR3 DNA follows: TGTGCCAGCAGTTACTCGAGTCCGTACGAGCAGTACTTC.

This chain links TRBV27 with TRBJ2-7; D is possibly TRBD1 (6 bases). The CDR3 extends over 15 amino acids. V shed 3 bases and J shed 3 bases, with 15 bases lying between them. Germline CDR1 and CDR2: MNHEY and SMNVEV (reference sequence). In DNA form, the CDR3 reads TGTGCCAGCAGTTTTGCTGCAGGACAGAGCTACGAGCAGTACTTC. Translation: CASSFAAGQSYEQYF.

This clone occurred once. This chain joins TRBV19 and TRBJ2-2; the D is unclear. Germline V gene data show CDR1 as LNHDA and CDR2 as SQIVND (reference sequence). CDR3 length: 13 residues. The V end lost 4 bases, the J end lost 3 bases, and 6 bases lay between the germline ends. This CDR3 reads CASSTVHTGELFF. The CDR3 DNA sequence: TGTGCCAGTAGTACGGTACACACCGGGGAGCTGTTTTTT.

This chain links TRBV19 with TRBJ1-1; 9 bases agree with TRBD1. The CDR3 is 17 residues long. Germline V gene lookup returns CDR1 LNHDA and CDR2 SQIVND (reference sequence). V was pared by 5 bases and J by 1 base, with 11 bases of the junction left unmatched. CDR3 sequence (DNA): TGTGCCAGTAGTTCCCGGGACAGGGCGGTGGGGAACACTGAAGCTTTCTTT. Protein product: CASSSRDRAVGNTEAFF.

The gene calls are TRBV5-1 and TRBJ2-3; possibly TRBD2 for D (6 bases). There are 16 residues in the CDR3. The V and J ends lost 0 bases and 6 bases respectively, with 17 bases between them. The germline CDR1 and CDR2 sequences are SGHRS and YFSETQ. The CDR3: CASSLGRRDPGDTQYF. The CDR3 bases are TGCGCCAGCAGCTTGGGACGGCGGGACCCCGGGGATACGCAGTATTTT.

The chain joins TRBV7-9 to TRBJ1-1; D gene uncertain. CDR3 length: 15 residues. Germline V lookup: CDR1 SEHNR, CDR2 FQNEAQ (reference sequence). V shed 0 bases and J shed 0 bases, with 8 bases lying between them. CDR3 in DNA: TGTGCCAGCAGCTTAGCATCCTTCATGAACACTGAAGCTTTCTTT. This codes for CASSLASFMNTEAFF.

The chain recombines TRBV4-3 with TRBJ2-2; 8 bases match TRBD2. V shed 4 bases, J shed 0 bases, and the junction held 13 bases outside the gene matches. From germline, CDR1 is LGHNA and CDR2 YSLEER. The CDR3 loop spans 19 amino acids. In DNA, the CDR3 is TGCGCCAGCAGCCGCTTAACGGGACTAGTGGGACCGAACACCGGGGAGCTGTTTTTT. Protein sequence: CASSRLTGLVGPNTGELFF.

The J gene is TRBJ1-1, the V gene TRBV5-1; TRBD1 matches 7 bases. Germline V gene data show CDR1 as SGHRS and CDR2 as YFSETQ. The V and J ends lost 3 bases and 6 bases, in that order; junction bases with no gene match: 2. The CDR3 length is 12 residues. The CDR3 is CASSWTGAEAFF. The CDR3 nucleotides are TGCGCCAGCAGCTGGACAGGCGCTGAAGCTTTCTTT.

This chain links TRBV18 with TRBJ2-5; TRBD2 might be the D (5 bases). CDR3 length: 16 amino acids. CDR1 and CDR2 (germline): KGHSH, LQKENI. Deletions cut 2 bases from V and 4 bases from J, with 17 bases between. The CDR3, as DNA: TGTGCCAGCTCACCAGGGAGATGGAGGCAACTAGAGACCCAGTACTTC. Its protein product is CASSPGRWRQLETQYF.

The chain is built from TRBV2 and TRBJ1-1; D may be TRBD1 (5 bases). The V end was cut by 7 bases, the J end by 4 bases, with 13 bases between. Germline CDR1 reads SNHLY; CDR2 reads FYNNEI. The CDR3 runs 13 residues. In DNA form, the CDR3 reads TGTGCCAGCAAATACAGGTCGGGCACTGAAGCTTTCTTT. This translates into CASKYRSGTEAFF.

The chain employs TRBV7-2 and TRBJ2-1; 9 bases agree with TRBD2. The V and J ends lost 0 bases and 4 bases, in that order; junction bases with no gene match: 4. This CDR3 comprises 16 residues. In germline, CDR1 is SGHTA, CDR2 FQGNSA. CDR3 bases: TGTGCCAGCAGCTTAGCGAGCGGGGGGAGATACAATGAGCAGTTCTTC. Encoded protein: CASSLASGGRYNEQFF.

The rearrangement joins TRBV5-1 to TRBJ1-2; the match to TRBD1 covers 8 bases. The CDR3 runs to 15 residues. Trimming took 4 bases from V and 2 from J; bases not matched to a gene: 7. The germline gives CDR1 SGHRS, CDR2 YFSETQ. The CDR3 bases are TGCGCCAGCAGCGTGGGACAGGTCCTCAACTATGGCTACACCTTC. Its protein is CASSVGQVLNYGYTF.

The chain uses TRBV5-5 and TRBJ2-7; D call uncertain. Trimming pared 0 bases from V and 2 bases from J, leaving 6 bases between. Germline-derived CDR1 and CDR2 are SGHKS and YYEKEE (reference sequence). This CDR3 has 13 residues. The chain's CDR3 is CASSLGPTYEQYF. For the CDR3, the DNA is TGTGCCAGCAGCTTGGGACCAACCTACGAGCAGTACTTC. The whole variable domain, filled in from reference TRBV5-5 and TRBJ2-7, reads DAGVTQSPTHLIKTRGQQVTLRCSPISGHKSVSWYQQVLGQGPQFIFQYYEKEERGRGNFPDRFSARQFPNYSSELNVNALLLGDSALYLCASSLGPTYEQYFGPGTRLTVT.

The rearrangement uses TRBV13 and TRBJ2-1, with D possibly being TRBD2 (5 bases). CDR3 length: 12 amino acids. Trimming cost V 2 bases and J 9 bases, with 8 bases left between them. Looked up from germline, CDR1 is PRHDT and CDR2 is FYEKMQ (reference sequence). The CDR3 loop is CASSLTGSEQFF. Here the CDR3 DNA reads TGTGCCAGCAGCTTAACGGGGTCTGAGCAGTTCTTC.

This chain uses TRBV4-1 with TRBJ1-1; D unclear. The CDR3 covers 16 residues. Trimming took off 1 base at V and 10 bases at J, with 22 bases between the two ends. Germline V gives CDR1 MGHRA, CDR2 YSYEKL. The CDR3 DNA follows: TGCGCCAGCAGCCAAGTTTTTAGTCGGGTCGACAAGGGAGCTTTCTTT. It codes for CASSQVFSRVDKGAFF.

The chain carries TRBV30 and TRBJ1-1; possibly TRBD1 for D (6 bases). The CDR3 runs 13 residues. V lost 3 bases and J 4 bases, leaving 12 bases between the germline ends. The germline CDR1 and CDR2 sequences are GTSNPN and SVGIG (reference sequence). The CDR3 protein is CAWRGAGSTEAFF. The CDR3 nucleotides read TGTGCCTGGAGGGGGGCTGGGAGCACTGAAGCTTTCTTT.

On this clone itself: Being one base from a much bigger clone, this may be a read error. This chain joins TRBV5-5 and TRBJ1-1; D gene ambiguous. Germline V gives CDR1 SGHKS, CDR2 YYEKEE (reference sequence). The CDR3 is 13 residues long. The V gene lost 0 bases and the J gene lost 1 base, with 4 bases spanning the gap. The DNA for the CDR3 is TGTGCCAGCAGCTTGGGGGGGAACACTGAAGCTTTCTTT. This translates into CASSLGGNTEAFF.

The table lists this clone with a few counts. The chain has TRBV5-4 and TRBJ2-5; 12 bases fit TRBD2. Germline CDR1 and CDR2: SGHNT and YYREEE (reference sequence). The CDR3 has 15 amino acids. With 5 bases clipped from V and 5 bases from J, the junction kept 7 bases outside the gene matches. The CDR3 reads CASRQRLAGDETQYF. CDR3 nucleotides: TGTGCCAGCAGACAAAGACTAGCGGGGGATGAGACCCAGTACTTC. The whole variable domain, filled in from reference TRBV5-4 and TRBJ2-5, reads ETGVTQSPTHLIKTRGQQVTLRCSSQSGHNTVSWYQQALGQGPQFIFQYYREEENGRGNFPPRFSGLQFPNYSSELNVNALELDDSALYLCASRQRLAGDETQYFGPGTRLLVL.

The V gene is TRBV13, the J gene TRBJ2-7; 8 nucleotides agree with TRBD2. This CDR3 comprises 14 residues. Per the germline V gene, CDR1 is PRHDT and CDR2 is FYEKMQ (reference sequence). After removal of 5 bases from V and 2 bases from J, the junction contained 5 bases not matched to a gene. This chain's CDR3 is CASSPGLATYEQYF. The CDR3 DNA sequence: TGTGCCAGCAGCCCCGGACTAGCTACCTACGAGCAGTACTTC. Variable domain in full (rest from reference TRBV13 and TRBJ2-7): AAGVIQSPRHLIKEKRETATLKCYPIPRHDTVYWYQQGPGQDPQFLISFYEKMQSDKGSIPDRFSAQQFSDYHSELNMSSLELGDSALYFCASSPGLATYEQYFGPGTRLTVT.

This chain links TRBV4-1 with TRBJ1-4, with a tentative D call TRBD1 (5 bases). V was pared by 0 bases and J by 8 bases, with 7 bases between. This CDR3 has 13 amino acids. The germline V gene encodes CDR1 MGHRA and CDR2 YSYEKL. The CDR3 bases are TGCGCCAGCAGCCAAGAACCAGGGGAAAAACTGTTTTTT. Translated, it gives CASSQEPGEKLFF.

V and J are TRBV7-9 and TRBJ1-2; D is possibly TRBD1 (6 bases). V lost 1 base to trimming and J lost 7 bases, with 19 bases between them. This CDR3 has 16 residues. The germline CDR1 and CDR2 sequences are SEHNR and FQNEAQ (reference sequence). CDR3 protein: CASSLVNSGQKGGYTF. The CDR3 coding sequence is TGTGCCAGCAGCTTAGTCAACTCTGGACAGAAGGGTGGCTACACCTTC.

This clone was picked up one time. The chain employs TRBV5-1 and TRBJ1-1, with D possibly matching TRBD1 (5 bases). Deletions cut 4 bases from V and 0 bases from J, with 10 bases between. CDR1 and CDR2 (germline): SGHRS, YFSETQ. The CDR3 contains 14 residues. CDR3: CASSPGPLNTEAFF. For the CDR3, the DNA is TGCGCCAGCAGCCCGGGACCCTTGAACACTGAAGCTTTCTTT. Looking up the rest from reference TRBV5-1 and TRBJ1-1 gives the full variable domain: KAGVTQTPRYLIKTRGQQVTLSCSPISGHRSVSWYQQTPGQGLQFLFEYFSETQRNKGNFPGRFSGRQFSNSRSEMNVSTLELGDSALYLCASSPGPLNTEAFFGQGTRLTVV.